This T cell receptor (beta chain) stems from a study of blood T cell repertoires in COVID-19. About the study: Sites in the United States, Italy and Spain provided acute and convalescent COVID-19 samples. PBMCs, B-cell-depleted T cells, or T cells were the source of the cDNA or gDNA that made up the material.

In the original workflow: The authors estimated nucleated cell counts from reference gene primer amplification. The table came from immunoSEQ multiplex PCR; TCRdb's copy has only in-frame clones and leaves some out. V, J and clone size were drawn from that table, and D and trimming were deduced from the DNA. The sample has about 220,000 clones, just over 85% seen once; the top ten hold roughly 14%. The germline V gene has CDR1 SGHTA and CDR2 FQGNSA. V was clipped by 1 base and J by 5 bases; unmatched bases: 10. CDR3 length equals 17 residues. Living in 24 US areas, the participants were between roughly 18 and 95 years of age.

The receptor was derived from a woman aged 50 to 65 with acute COVID-19. J is TRBJ2-3 and V is TRBV7-2, with TRBD2 identical over 9 bases. Input material: PBMCs or T cells enriched from blood (not recorded which). DNA for the CDR3: TGTGCCAGCAGCTTAGGTCAGCTAGCGGGACTCGTAGATACGCAGTATTTT. This translates into CASSLGQLAGLVDTQYF.